Shown below are 18 T cell receptor beta chains from a single sample sequenced in a study of CD8 T cells in Susac syndrome. Random hexamers were used to reverse transcribe about 0.45 to 1 ug of RNA. TCRdb fed the immunoSEQ multiplex PCR reads into MiXCR, producing one record per CDR3 protein. The table shows 150,000 to 190,000 distinct CDR3 sequences, with roughly 95% occurring only once. The sequenced material came from CD4+ T cells from PBMCs. The source is a human donor with Susac syndrome.

This chain connects TRBV11-2 to TRBJ2-2; tentatively, D is TRBD2 (6 bases). This CDR3 has 18 residues. Trimming removed 5 bases from V and 4 bases from J, with 23 bases in between. Germline CDR1 SGHAT, CDR2 FQNNGV. This CDR3 is CASSRNTLAPRGTGELFF. CDR3 coding DNA: TGTGCCAGCAGCCGCAACACACTAGCCCCCCGGGGCACCGGGGAGCTGTTTTTT.

The chain employs TRBV29-1 and TRBJ2-3; tentatively, D is TRBD1 or TRBD2 (5 bases each). Per the germline V gene, CDR1 is SQVTM and CDR2 is ANQGSEA. Trimming shortened V by 4 bases and J by 5 bases, and 19 bases separated the two germline ends. The CDR3 covers 15 residues. CDR3 sequence: CSVGQGTPDGDTQYF. In DNA, the CDR3 is TGCAGCGTTGGTCAAGGGACCCCAGACGGAGATACGCAGTATTTT.

The chain joins TRBV4-1 to TRBJ2-5; the D is unclear. Germline V gene data show CDR1 as MGHRA and CDR2 as YSYEKL. With 1 base removed from V and 2 bases from J, the gap between germline ends came to 5 bases. There are 13 residues in the CDR3. The CDR3 DNA reads as TGCGCCAGCAGCCAAGCGGAGCAAGAGACCCAGTACTTC. Its translation is CASSQAEQETQYF.

In DNA form, the CDR3 reads TGTGCCACCAGCAGAGATGGGACCTACGAGCAGTACTTC. As protein: CATSRDGTYEQYF. The J gene is TRBJ2-7, the V gene TRBV15; no firm D call. The CDR3 sequence is 13 residues long. Germline CDR1 reads LNHNV; CDR2 reads YYDKDF (reference sequence). Trimming stripped 0 bases from V and 2 bases from J, with 5 bases between.

The chain has TRBV29-1 and TRBJ1-4; 7 positions agree with TRBD1. Germline loops: CDR1 SQVTM, CDR2 ANQGSEA. The CDR3 covers 16 residues. The junction had 9 bases not matched to a gene; V was cut back by 0 bases and J by 5 bases. CDR3: CSVEDRGDRPNEKLFF. The DNA of the CDR3 is TGCAGCGTTGAAGATCGGGGGGACAGACCGAATGAAAAACTGTTTTTT.

This chain links TRBV4-2 with TRBJ1-2, with 8 bases identical to TRBD1. The V and J ends lost 0 bases and 8 bases, in that order; junction bases with no gene match: 5. The CDR3 is made up of 14 amino acids. Germline V gene sequence: CDR1 LGHNA, CDR2 YNFKEQ. The CDR3 DNA sequence: TGTGCCAGCAGCCAAGATGGACAGGGACTGGGCTACACCTTC. Its protein is CASSQDGQGLGYTF.

This clonotype was observed a single time. V and J are TRBV20-1 and TRBJ2-2; D remains ambiguous. CDR1 DFQATT and CDR2 SNEGSKA come from the germline V gene (reference sequence). CDR3 length: 12 residues. V was pared by 2 bases and J by 7 bases, with 8 bases between. The CDR3 nucleotides read TGCAGTGCTAGACAAATAGGCGGGGAGCTGTTTTTT. Translating gives CSARQIGGELFF.

J is TRBJ1-2 and V is TRBV29-1; unclear D gene. This CDR3 has 15 amino acids. In germline, CDR1 is SQVTM, CDR2 ANQGSEA. The V end lost 1 base, the J end lost 3 bases, and 15 bases lay between the germline ends. The CDR3 bases are TGCAGCGTTGAAGCCCAGGCCAGCCCCGACTATGGCTACACCTTC. This gives the protein CSVEAQASPDYGYTF.

This chain links TRBV5-4 with TRBJ2-5; D possibly matches TRBD1 or TRBD2 (5 bases each). Trimming shortened V by 0 bases and J by 5 bases, and 14 bases separated the two germline ends. This CDR3 has 15 amino acids. Germline CDR1 reads SGHNT; CDR2 reads YYREEE (reference sequence). As DNA, the CDR3 is TGTGCCAGCAGCTTGGGGGGGTCTTCAAGGGAGACCCAGTACTTC. Protein product: CASSLGGSSRETQYF.

The chain carries TRBV20-1 and TRBJ2-3, with 8 positions matching TRBD2. Per germline, CDR1 DFQATT and CDR2 SNEGSKA (reference sequence). The CDR3 totals 15 residues. V was clipped by 7 bases and J by 1 base; unmatched bases: 10. The CDR3 loop is CSGTMGLGGTDTQYF. CDR3 sequence (DNA): TGCAGTGGTACGATGGGACTAGGGGGCACAGATACGCAGTATTTT.

Written as DNA, the CDR3 is TGTGCCAGCAGCTTGCGGGGGCAGGGGAACTATGGCTACACCTTC. Its translation is CASSLRGQGNYGYTF. J is TRBJ1-2 and V is TRBV5-4, with a weak D call TRBD1 (6 bases). CDR1 and CDR2 (germline): SGHNT, YYREEE (reference sequence). The CDR3 is 15 amino acids. Trimming pared 1 base from V and 2 bases from J, leaving 12 bases between.

The chain is built from TRBV28 and TRBJ2-1; no definite D call. Looked up from germline, CDR1 is MDHEN and CDR2 is SYDVKM. This CDR3 is 13 amino acids long. Trimming took off 2 bases at V and 8 bases at J, with 10 bases between the two ends. CDR3 DNA sequence: TGTGCCAGCAGTTTAGGTAGAGACTATGAGCAGTTCTTC. It yields the protein CASSLGRDYEQFF. Full variable domain (missing parts from reference TRBV28 and TRBJ2-1): DVKVTQSSRYLVKRTGEKVFLECVQDMDHENMFWYRQDPGLGLRLIYFSYDVKMKEKGDIPEGYSVSREKKERFSLILESASTNQTSMYLCASSLGRDYEQFFGPGTRLTVL.

The chain carries TRBV15 and TRBJ2-2; possible D gene TRBD2, 6 bases. Germline values: CDR1 LNHNV, CDR2 YYDKDF (reference sequence). Trimming shortened V by 0 bases and J by 6 bases, and 8 bases separated the two germline ends. This CDR3 is 14 amino acids long. The CDR3 DNA sequence: TGTGCCACCAGCAGAGATGGGGAGGCCGGGGAGCTGTTTTTT. Protein: CATSRDGEAGELFF.

V and J are TRBV9 and TRBJ1-6; D unresolved. Trimming stripped 0 bases from V and 10 bases from J, with 14 bases between. The CDR3 has 15 amino acids. Germline CDR1 SGDLS, CDR2 YYNGEE. Here the CDR3 DNA reads TGTGCCAGCAGCGTAGGTACTTACGGGGAATCACCCCTCCACTTT. Translating gives CASSVGTYGESPLHF. Full variable domain (remainder filled in from reference TRBV9 and TRBJ1-6): DSGVTQTPKHLITATGQRVTLRCSPRSGDLSVYWYQQSLDQGLQFLIQYYNGEERAKGNILERFSAQQFPDLHSELNLSSLELGDSALYFCASSVGTYGESPLHFGNGTRLTVT.

This clonotype was seen only once. The chain employs TRBV23-1 and TRBJ2-2, with 8 bases aligning to TRBD1. TRBV23-1 counts as an open reading frame of uncertain function. The CDR3 is 17 amino acids. Trimming removed 2 bases from V and 4 bases from J; junction bases left unmatched: 9. CDR3 sequence: CASSQRGRGQATGELFF. The CDR3 nucleotides read TGCGCCAGCAGTCAACGGGGCAGGGGGCAGGCCACCGGGGAGCTGTTTTTT.

This sequence joins TRBV13 and TRBJ1-1; D is ambiguous. Trimming cost V 2 bases and J 11 bases, with 12 bases left between them. CDR1 and CDR2 from the germline V gene are PRHDT and FYEKMQ (reference sequence). This CDR3 spans 12 amino acids. The CDR3 sequence: CASSLREGAAFF. Here the CDR3 DNA reads TGTGCCAGCAGCTTAAGAGAGGGTGCGGCTTTCTTT.

This chain joins TRBV29-1 and TRBJ2-3, with D unresolved. The germline CDR1 and CDR2 sequences are SQVTM and ANQGSEA. This CDR3 spans 11 amino acids. V lost 3 bases to trimming and J lost 5 bases, with 6 bases between them. The CDR3 coding sequence is TGCAGCGTTGACCCTGGAGATACGCAGTATTTT. Amino acids: CSVDPGDTQYF.

The chain employs TRBV5-1 and TRBJ2-1, with 12 bases lining up with TRBD2. Germline V gene data show CDR1 as SGHRS and CDR2 as YFSETQ. The CDR3 loop spans 16 amino acids. With V trimmed by 4 bases and J by 9 bases, 11 bases remained unmatched. The CDR3 loop is CASSPPLAGGGSEQFF. CDR3 nucleotide sequence: TGCGCCAGCAGCCCGCCACTAGCGGGGGGAGGGAGTGAGCAGTTCTTC. Complete variable domain (other parts from reference TRBV5-1 and TRBJ2-1): KAGVTQTPRYLIKTRGQQVTLSCSPISGHRSVSWYQQTPGQGLQFLFEYFSETQRNKGNFPGRFSGRQFSNSRSEMNVSTLELGDSALYLCASSPPLAGGGSEQFFGPGTRLTVL.